The 8 T cell receptor beta chains reported below all come from one sample, sequenced in a study of prognosis after radiotherapy for stage I lung cancer. Genomic DNA served as the source from which two-round multiplex PCR generated TCR beta CDR3 amplicons. Round one of PCR was performed, and it used primers specific to each TRBV and TRBJ gene. TCRdb reprocessed the multiplex PCR reads with MiXCR, giving one entry per CDR3 protein. The sample has about 15,000 distinct CDR3 sequences, approximately 17% seen once. Here the sequenced sample was PBMCs, taken before or after stereotactic body radiation therapy (not recorded which). The origin of the receptors is a donor aged 50 or older with non-small cell lung cancer.

By sample fraction, this clonotype is medium-sized. The rearrangement uses TRBV11-2 and TRBJ2-3; no clear D. V lost 3 bases, J lost 4 bases, and 11 bases lay in between. CDR3 length equals 14 residues. Germline V gene data show CDR1 as SGHAT and CDR2 as FQNNGV. The DNA for the CDR3 is TGTGCCAGCAGCTTCAATGGGAAATCAGATACGCAGTATTTT. This gives the protein CASSFNGKSDTQYF.

This clonotype was counted ten times or more. The chain employs TRBV11-2 and TRBJ2-6; D unresolved. V was trimmed by 8 bases and J by 1 base, leaving 6 bases between them. The CDR3 is 13 residues long. Germline-derived CDR1 and CDR2 are SGHAT and FQNNGV. DNA for the CDR3: TGTGCCAGCGGGGTTTCTGGGGCCAACGTCCTGACTTTC. This codes for CASGVSGANVLTF.

This clonotype appeared a few times. This chain links TRBV5-6 with TRBJ1-1, with D possibly being TRBD1 (5 bases). CDR1 and CDR2 (germline): SGHDT, YYEEEE. CDR3 size: 15 residues. Trimming cost V 4 bases and J 0 bases, with 13 bases left between them. DNA for the CDR3: TGTGCCAGCAGCGTAGGCAGGGTACTGAACACTGAAGCTTTCTTT. This gives the protein CASSVGRVLNTEAFF. Filled out from reference TRBV5-6 and TRBJ1-1, the complete variable domain reads DAGVTQSPTHLIKTRGQQVTLRCSPKSGHDTVSWYQQALGQGPQFIFQYYEEEERQRGNFPDRFSGHQFPNYSSELNVNALLLGDSALYLCASSVGRVLNTEAFFGQGTRLTVV.

In this sample, this clonotype turned up many times. One junction end does not reproduce the germline sequence, and a read error may be involved. In DNA, the CDR3 is TGTGCCAGCAGCTTGGCCCGGGGGGGTAGTCAGCTCCAGCATTTT. This gives the protein CASSLARGGSQLQHF. The rearrangement uses TRBV5-6 and TRBJ1-5, with D possibly being TRBD1 (5 bases). CDR3 length equals 15 residues. Looked up from germline, CDR1 is SGHDT and CDR2 is YYEEEE.

Notes on this clonotype: The junction and the germline gene differ at one end; a read error may be behind it. The V gene is TRBV5-4, the J gene TRBJ2-5; D remains unclear. The CDR3 contains 14 residues. The germline CDR1 and CDR2 sequences are SGHNT and YYREEE (reference sequence). Written as DNA, the CDR3 is TGTGCCAGCAGCTTGGGCCAGCTACAAGATACCCAGTACTTC. Translating gives CASSLGQLQDTQYF.

This clonotype was found many times. V gene TRBV12-3 or TRBV12-4 combines with J gene TRBJ2-3; the D is unclear. With 2 bases removed from V and 4 bases from J, the gap between germline ends came to 7 bases. This CDR3 comprises 13 residues. The chain's CDR3 is CASSLNPADTQYF. The CDR3 DNA reads TGTGCCAGCAGTTTAAACCCAGCAGATACGCAGTATTTT.

At least ten counts were recorded for this clonotype. The V call is TRBV15, the J call TRBJ2-5; the match to TRBD2 covers 9 bases. Germline CDR1 reads LNHNV; CDR2 reads YYDKDF (reference sequence). The CDR3 loop spans 13 amino acids. V shed 2 bases, J shed 10 bases, and the junction held 5 bases outside the gene matches. The CDR3 region is CATSRTREGGQYF. The CDR3 DNA sequence: TGTGCCACCAGCAGAACGCGGGAGGGTGGCCAGTACTTC.

Ten or more counts support this clonotype. CDR3 loop: CASSLGHPGPQHF. Written as DNA, the CDR3 is TGTGCCAGCAGCTTAGGCCATCCTGGGCCCCAGCATTTT. The chain links TRBV13 to TRBJ1-5; no definite D call. Germline V CDR1 and CDR2: PRHDT, FYEKMQ (reference sequence). This CDR3 contains 13 residues. Between the trimmed V and J ends, which lost 0 bases and 9 bases, there was a span of 9 bases.